This record concerns one T cell receptor (beta chain) sequence. The assay was immunoSEQ multiplex PCR, and TCRdb's table has in-frame clones only and misses some. The sample includes fewer than 90,000 clones, around 94% of them seen just once. This CDR3 spans 14 amino acids. The V gene's germline CDR1 is SGDLS and CDR2 YYNGEE. The V end was cut by 3 bases, the J end by 3 bases, with 11 bases between. The entry originates in a study of T cell changes during pregnancy in multiple sclerosis. The genes are TRBV9 and TRBJ2-3; D is unresolved. The sequenced sample was peripheral blood, obtained after pregnancy. The receptor comes from a female donor in good health, enrolled as a control in a pregnancy study. CDR3 amino acids: CASSGNPRTDTQYF. CDR3 bases: TGTGCCAGCAGCGGCAACCCTAGGACAGATACGCAGTATTTT.